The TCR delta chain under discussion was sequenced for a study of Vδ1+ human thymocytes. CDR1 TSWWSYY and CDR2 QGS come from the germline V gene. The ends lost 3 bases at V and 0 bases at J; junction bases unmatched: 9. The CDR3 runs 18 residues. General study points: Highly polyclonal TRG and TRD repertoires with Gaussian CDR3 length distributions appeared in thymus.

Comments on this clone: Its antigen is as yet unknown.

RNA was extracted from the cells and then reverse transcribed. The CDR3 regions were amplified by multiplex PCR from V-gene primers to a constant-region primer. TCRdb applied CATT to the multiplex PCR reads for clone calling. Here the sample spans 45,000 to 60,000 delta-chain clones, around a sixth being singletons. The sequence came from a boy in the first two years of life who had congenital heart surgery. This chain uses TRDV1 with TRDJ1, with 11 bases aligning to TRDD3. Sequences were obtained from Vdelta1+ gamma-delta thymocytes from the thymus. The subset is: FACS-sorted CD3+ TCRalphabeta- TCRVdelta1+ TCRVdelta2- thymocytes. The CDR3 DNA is TGTGCTCTTGGGGAGTACTGGGGGATAAGGGAGGACACCGATAAACTCATCTTT. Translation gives CALGEYWGIREDTDKLIF.